Listed here are 32 T cell receptor beta chains from one sample, sequenced in a study of regulatory T cells in long-lasting Graves disease. With iRepertoire HTBI primers and Arm-PCR of CDR3 regions, TCR beta libraries were built. TCRdb redid the calling of the multiplex PCR reads with MiXCR, one entry per CDR3 protein. Among 600,000 to 850,000 distinct CDR3 sequences listed, 25% to 30% were seen once. The time point was: persistent/refractory GD, antithyroid drugs over 5 years with positive TRAb. The TCR library was made from RNA that had been extracted from PBMCs in TRIzol. The sample in question was peripheral blood mononuclear cells (PBMCs), obtained when the disease was refractory, from a patient treated with antithyroid drugs. The source is a female donor with Graves disease.

The chain employs TRBV9 and TRBJ1-1; D may be TRBD1 (6 bases). Trimming cost V 4 bases and J 4 bases, with 14 bases left between them. Per germline, CDR1 SGDLS and CDR2 YYNGEE. This CDR3 is built from 14 residues. DNA for the CDR3: TGTGCCAGCAGCCGACTCCAGGGGCGCACTGAAGCTTTCTTT. Protein: CASSRLQGRTEAFF. Full variable domain (outside the CDR3, taken from reference TRBV9 and TRBJ1-1): DSGVTQTPKHLITATGQRVTLRCSPRSGDLSVYWYQQSLDQGLQFLIQYYNGEERAKGNILERFSAQQFPDLHSELNLSSLELGDSALYFCASSRLQGRTEAFFGQGTRLTVV.

A few counts support this clonotype. The chain combines TRBV6-2 or TRBV6-3 with TRBJ2-7, with D tentatively TRBD1 or TRBD2 (5 bases each). V gave up 4 bases and J gave up 3 bases, with 22 bases separating them. The CDR3 length is 17 residues. Germline CDR1 MNHEY, CDR2 SVGEGT. The CDR3 spells CASSSYLVRGRFYEQYF. For the CDR3, the DNA is TGTGCCAGCAGTTCGTACCTTGTGAGGGGCCGGTTCTACGAGCAGTACTTC.

V gene TRBV6-2 or TRBV6-3 combines with J gene TRBJ1-2, with D perhaps matching TRBD1 (5 bases). The V and J ends lost 2 bases and 4 bases respectively, with 14 bases between them. The CDR3 extends over 15 amino acids. Germline-derived CDR1 and CDR2 are MNHEY and SVGEGT. The DNA for the CDR3 is TGTGCCAGCAGTTACCGGGGCAGCAGCTTCTATGGCTACACCTTC. Its translation is CASSYRGSSFYGYTF.

In the case of this clonotype: It may be a read error: a sequence one base away is much more abundant. The V gene is TRBV2, the J gene TRBJ2-7, with 8 bases lining up with TRBD1. From germline, CDR1 is SNHLY and CDR2 FYNNEI. This CDR3 spans 13 amino acids. Here the CDR3 reads CASGTGLTYGQYF. The CDR3 DNA is TGTGCCAGCGGGACAGGCCTAACCTACGGGCAGTACTTC.

The V gene is TRBV28, the J gene TRBJ2-7, with 7 positions matching TRBD2. Trimming at V came to 8 bases and at J to 6 bases, leaving 13 bases not matched to a gene. Germline CDR1 reads MDHEN; CDR2 reads SYDVKM. The length of the CDR3 is 14 residues. The CDR3 loop is CASPPGGARFEQYF. In DNA form, the CDR3 reads TGTGCCAGCCCTCCGGGGGGAGCGAGGTTCGAGCAGTACTTC.

This sequence joins TRBV18 and TRBJ1-4; 10 nucleotides align to TRBD1. Trimming removed 2 bases from V and 8 bases from J; junction bases left unmatched: 5. The CDR3 is 15 amino acids. CDR1 is KGHSH, CDR2 LQKENI, per germline. CDR3 bases: TGTGCCAGCTCACCAGACAGGGGGCAAGCAGAAAAACTGTTTTTT. Residues: CASSPDRGQAEKLFF.

This clonotype was found many times. The rearrangement links TRBV28 to TRBJ1-2; no reliable D call. Looked up from germline, CDR1 is MDHEN and CDR2 is SYDVKM. The V end was cut by 2 bases, the J end by 8 bases, with 15 bases between. The CDR3 runs to 14 residues. The DNA of the CDR3 is TGTGCCAGCAGTTTACCCCGAAGGTCGCTGGGCTACACCTTC. This encodes CASSLPRRSLGYTF.

The chain recombines TRBV20-1 with TRBJ2-1; 11 bases agree with TRBD2. The germline V gene has CDR1 DFQATT and CDR2 SNEGSKA (reference sequence). This CDR3 comprises 16 residues. Trimming took 0 bases from V and 2 from J; bases not matched to a gene: 3. CDR3 sequence (DNA): TGCAGTGCTAGAGATCTAGCGGGAGGTCCCTACAATGAGCAGTTCTTC. Translating it yields CSARDLAGGPYNEQFF.

In its sample, this clonotype was seen a few times. The chain has TRBV7-3 and TRBJ2-2, with TRBD1 as a possible D gene (5 bases). The CDR3 has 15 residues. The germline gives CDR1 SGHTA, CDR2 FQGTGA. V lost 1 base and J 4 bases, leaving 10 bases between the germline ends. DNA of the CDR3: TGTGCCAGCAGCTTAAAGAAGGGGCCCACCGGGGAGCTGTTTTTT. This sequence encodes CASSLKKGPTGELFF.

This clonotype was counted ten times or more. The chain links TRBV6-5 to TRBJ2-7; 10 bases fit TRBD2. Germline assignment: CDR1 MNHEY and CDR2 SVGAGI. Germline trimming cut 0 bases from V and 9 bases from J; bases unmatched to any gene: 5. This CDR3 comprises 14 residues. CDR3 sequence reads: CASSYSTSGNGQYF. For the CDR3, the DNA is TGTGCCAGCAGTTACTCAACTAGCGGGAATGGGCAGTACTTC.

The chain joins TRBV25-1 to TRBJ1-1; D gene uncertain. The germline gives CDR1 MGHDK, CDR2 SYGVNS. Trimming cost V 3 bases and J 1 base, with 12 bases left between them. The CDR3 has 15 residues. The CDR3 here is CASSDSRIWNTEAFF. The CDR3 DNA is TGTGCCAGCAGTGATTCCAGGATTTGGAACACTGAAGCTTTCTTT. The full variable domain, its missing parts supplied by reference TRBV25-1 and TRBJ1-1, is EADIYQTPRYLVIGTGKKITLECSQTMGHDKMYWYQQDPGMELHLIHYSYGVNSTEKGDLSSESTVSRIRTEHFPLTLESARPSHTSQYLCASSDSRIWNTEAFFGQGTRLTVV.

In its sample, this clonotype was seen many times. The V call is TRBV28, the J call TRBJ1-2; D remains ambiguous. CDR3 length: 14 residues. Germline V lookup: CDR1 MDHEN, CDR2 SYDVKM. V lost 3 bases and J 4 bases, leaving 12 bases between the germline ends. This chain's CDR3 is CASSFGRDSYGYTF. DNA for the CDR3: TGTGCCAGCAGTTTTGGCAGAGACTCCTATGGCTACACCTTC.

The rearrangement joins TRBV3-1 to TRBJ1-5, with D unclear. Germline CDR1 is LGHDT and CDR2 is YNNKEL (reference sequence). V lost 0 bases, J lost 7 bases, and 13 bases lay in between. This CDR3 comprises 15 residues. For the CDR3, the DNA is TGTGCCAGCAGCCAAGAAGGGCCCAGCGGGCAGCCCCAGCATTTT. Translation: CASSQEGPSGQPQHF.

The chain employs TRBV15 and TRBJ1-1; D unresolved. With 1 base removed from V and 0 bases from J, the gap between germline ends came to 9 bases. The CDR3 consists of 15 residues. The germline gives CDR1 LNHNV, CDR2 YYDKDF (reference sequence). CDR3 amino acids: CATSRVKGMNTEAFF. In DNA form, the CDR3 reads TGTGCCACCAGCAGAGTGAAGGGCATGAACACTGAAGCTTTCTTT.

This clonotype was counted between two and nine times. J is TRBJ1-4 and V is TRBV28; D uncertain. In germline, CDR1 is MDHEN, CDR2 SYDVKM. V was trimmed by 1 base and J by 7 bases, leaving 7 bases between them. The CDR3 covers 13 residues. This CDR3 is CASSLSEGEKLFF. CDR3 nucleotides: TGTGCCAGCAGTTTATCCGAAGGTGAAAAACTGTTTTTT.

This clonotype occurred many times. The rearrangement uses TRBV12-3 or TRBV12-4 and TRBJ1-1; TRBD1 matches 9 bases. This CDR3 has 14 residues. Germline trimming cut 6 bases from V and 0 bases from J; bases unmatched to any gene: 2. The CDR3 DNA reads TGTGCCAGCAGAGGGGACAGGGTGAACACTGAAGCTTTCTTT. Translation: CASRGDRVNTEAFF.

This clonotype has a handful of counts. CDR3 residues: CASSEFRGANEKLFF. The CDR3 region has the DNA TGTGCCAGCAGTGAATTTCGGGGGGCAAATGAAAAACTGTTTTTT. The chain joins TRBV25-1 to TRBJ1-4; TRBD1 might be the D (6 bases). Looked up from germline, CDR1 is MGHDK and CDR2 is SYGVNS. This CDR3 is built from 15 residues. Trimming pared 1 base from V and 5 bases from J, leaving 11 bases between.

The rearrangement uses TRBV28 and TRBJ2-4, with TRBD2 as a possible D gene (5 bases). The CDR3 loop spans 15 amino acids. V was trimmed by 3 bases and J by 1 base, leaving 10 bases between them. CDR1 is MDHEN, CDR2 SYDVKM, per germline. CDR3 nucleotides: TGTGCCAGCAGTTTCAGTGGCGGGGCCAAAAACATTCAGTACTTC. Translation: CASSFSGGAKNIQYF.

The chain couples TRBV20-1 to TRBJ2-7; 10 positions match TRBD2. Germline-derived CDR1 and CDR2 are DFQATT and SNEGSKA (reference sequence). The CDR3 has 14 residues. J gave up 3 bases and V 0 bases, and 2 bases lay outside the gene matches. CDR3 loop: CSARDLAGVYEQYF. CDR3 coding DNA: TGCAGTGCTAGAGATCTAGCGGGAGTCTACGAGCAGTACTTC.

This sequence joins TRBV19 and TRBJ2-7; possible D gene TRBD1, 7 bases. The CDR3 totals 14 residues. The ends were cut back, 7 bases at V and 3 bases at J, with 16 bases in the middle. Germline loops: CDR1 LNHDA, CDR2 SQIVND (reference sequence). The CDR3 loop is CASTPRDRIYEQYF. The DNA of the CDR3 is TGTGCCAGTACCCCGCGGGACAGAATCTACGAGCAGTACTTC.

The chain carries TRBV20-1 and TRBJ2-7; 7 positions agree with TRBD2. Germline assignment: CDR1 DFQATT and CDR2 SNEGSKA (reference sequence). This CDR3 has 14 amino acids. V was clipped by 6 bases and J by 0 bases; unmatched bases: 8. CDR3 in DNA: TGCAGTGCCCCTTTGGGGGGGAGCTCCTACGAGCAGTACTTC. It is translated as CSAPLGGSSYEQYF.

This chain connects TRBV2 to TRBJ1-5; no clear D gene. The CDR3 covers 13 residues. Trimming removed 7 bases from V and 5 bases from J, with 12 bases in between. Germline CDR1 reads SNHLY; CDR2 reads FYNNEI. DNA for the CDR3: TGTGCCAGCATGGCCCTGGAGGATCAGCCCCAGCATTTT. It specifies CASMALEDQPQHF.

The chain joins TRBV10-3 to TRBJ1-5; D gene uncertain. Germline V CDR1 and CDR2: ENHRY, SYGVKD. V lost 8 bases and J 6 bases, leaving 17 bases between the germline ends. The CDR3 contains 14 residues. As DNA, the CDR3 is TGTGCCATCGGAGGGTTAGACAACGGTCAGCCCCAGCATTTT. Translated, it gives CAIGGLDNGQPQHF.

In its sample, this clonotype was seen many times. This chain uses TRBV6-1 with TRBJ1-2; D perhaps matches TRBD1 (5 bases). The germline V gene has CDR1 MNHNS and CDR2 SASEGT. The CDR3 spans 14 residues. V lost 3 bases, J lost 8 bases, and 16 bases lay in between. CDR3 in amino acids: CASSEMTDSSGYTF. The CDR3 DNA reads TGTGCCAGCAGTGAGATGACAGACTCTTCCGGCTACACCTTC.

This clonotype was seen more than once but under ten times. In nucleotides, the CDR3 is TGTGCCAGCAGTTTCCTTGGGCAGGGGGAGGAAAAACTGTTTTTT. Translated: CASSFLGQGEEKLFF. The V gene is TRBV12-3 or TRBV12-4, the J gene TRBJ1-4, with 7 bases fitting TRBD1. The CDR3 extends over 15 amino acids. Losses at the gene ends were 3 bases for V and 8 bases for J; bases not matched to a gene: 9.

The genes are TRBV7-9 and TRBJ1-2; 8 bases are shared with TRBD1. The CDR3 contains 16 residues. After removal of 4 bases from V and 3 bases from J, the junction contained 10 bases not matched to a gene. Germline V CDR1 and CDR2: SEHNR, FQNEAQ (reference sequence). The CDR3 nucleotides are TGTGCCAGCAGCTCCGGATGGACAGGGCGAGACTATGGCTACACCTTC. Its protein product is CASSSGWTGRDYGYTF.

The V and J genes are TRBV5-6 and TRBJ1-1, with TRBD1 identical over 9 bases. CDR1 is SGHDT and CDR2 is YYEEEE in the germline V gene. V gave up 5 bases and J gave up 3 bases; unmatched junction bases: 8. The CDR3 spans 15 residues. The CDR3 DNA follows: TGTGCCAGCAGACGGTACGGGGACAGGGACACTGAAGCTTTCTTT. Protein sequence: CASRRYGDRDTEAFF.

This clonotype was found a few times. The chain links TRBV10-3 to TRBJ1-2; the match to TRBD1 covers 9 bases. Per germline, CDR1 ENHRY and CDR2 SYGVKD. The CDR3 covers 16 residues. The trim removed 2 bases at V and 4 bases at J, leaving 8 bases unmatched. The CDR3 region is CAISEGTGRLTYGYTF. The CDR3 DNA is TGTGCCATCAGTGAGGGGACAGGGCGCCTCACCTATGGCTACACCTTC.

The rearrangement links TRBV20-1 to TRBJ2-1; 12 bases map to TRBD2. Germline V gene sequence: CDR1 DFQATT, CDR2 SNEGSKA (reference sequence). With 4 bases clipped from V and 7 bases from J, the junction kept 2 bases outside the gene matches. This CDR3 contains 13 residues. CDR3 nucleotides: TGCAGTGCTACCGGACTAGCGGGGAATGAGCAGTTCTTC. Translated: CSATGLAGNEQFF.

This clonotype was picked up a small number of times. This rearrangement joins TRBV29-1 to TRBJ2-7; the D gene is possibly TRBD1 (6 bases). CDR1 and CDR2 from the germline V gene are SQVTM and ANQGSEA. Between the trimmed V and J ends, which lost 6 bases and 0 bases, there was a span of 15 bases. The CDR3 totals 14 residues. Written as DNA, the CDR3 is TGCAGCGTACGAGAGTGGGACAACTCCTACGAGCAGTACTTC. Protein sequence: CSVREWDNSYEQYF.

The chain uses TRBV5-1 and TRBJ2-1; perhaps TRBD1 as D (7 bases). V was shortened by 4 bases and J by 6 bases, with 14 bases between the two germline ends. Germline V lookup: CDR1 SGHRS, CDR2 YFSETQ. The CDR3 loop spans 14 amino acids. The CDR3 coding sequence is TGCGCCAGCAGCAAGCGACAGGGAGGCAATGAGCAGTTCTTC. Translation gives CASSKRQGGNEQFF. Using reference TRBV5-1 and TRBJ2-1 for the parts outside the CDR3, the full variable domain is KAGVTQTPRYLIKTRGQQVTLSCSPISGHRSVSWYQQTPGQGLQFLFEYFSETQRNKGNFPGRFSGRQFSNSRSEMNVSTLELGDSALYLCASSKRQGGNEQFFGPGTRLTVL.

This clonotype was detected only once. The chain has TRBV20-1 and TRBJ2-5; 11 bases match TRBD2. The CDR3 runs 19 residues. Germline V CDR1 and CDR2: DFQATT, SNEGSKA (reference sequence). The V gene end was trimmed by 0 bases and the J gene end by 1 base; junction bases not matched to a gene: 13. The DNA for the CDR3 is TGCAGTGCTAGAGATGTTCGAGCAACTAGCGGGAGATTCCAAGAGACCCAGTACTTC. This encodes CSARDVRATSGRFQETQYF.